This T cell receptor beta chain was captured in a study of shared clonotypes between healthy human individuals. CD4+ cells underwent separation, giving CD45RA+ naive and CD45RA-negative memory subsets. About this clone: The antigen is undetermined.

Study-wide results and limits: Clonotypes not shared had lower generation probabilities than those common to all four donors. Clonotype sharing among donors likely depends on sequencing depth.

The assay used deep level. Sequencing used immunoSEQ multiplex PCR; TCRdb keeps in-frame clones, though not all of them. The sample contains some 2.1 million clones, 90% to 95% of which appear only once. Germline CDR1 is MNHEY and CDR2 is SVGAGI. Trimming left V 7 bases short and J 4 bases short, with 19 bases between. The CDR3 runs 15 residues. The rearrangement uses TRBV6-5 and TRBJ1-1; D may be TRBD1 (6 bases). This sequence originates from a man aged 18 to 29 in good health. Sequencing was performed on naive CD4+ T cells sorted from blood. Noted subset: CD45RA+ positively selected. This CDR3 reads CASTIRGGEGTEAFF. For the CDR3, the DNA is TGTGCCAGCACCATCCGGGGGGGCGAGGGCACTGAAGCTTTCTTT.